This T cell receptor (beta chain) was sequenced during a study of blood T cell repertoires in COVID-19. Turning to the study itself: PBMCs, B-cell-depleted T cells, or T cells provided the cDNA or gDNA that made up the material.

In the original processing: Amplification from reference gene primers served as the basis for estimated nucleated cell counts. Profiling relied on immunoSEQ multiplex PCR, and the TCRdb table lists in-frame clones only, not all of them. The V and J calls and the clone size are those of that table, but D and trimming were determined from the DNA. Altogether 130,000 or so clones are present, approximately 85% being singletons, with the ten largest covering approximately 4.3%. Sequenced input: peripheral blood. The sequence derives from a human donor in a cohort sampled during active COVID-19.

CDR3 sequence: CASSPRRQGGYYNEQFF. The CDR3 bases are TGCGCCAGCAGCCCAAGACGACAGGGGGGTTACTACAATGAGCAGTTCTTC. This sequence joins TRBV5-1 and TRBJ2-1, with 9 bases that match TRBD1. The CDR3 sequence is 17 residues long. After removal of 4 bases from V and 3 bases from J, the junction contained 11 bases not matched to a gene. Germline loops: CDR1 SGHRS, CDR2 YFSETQ.